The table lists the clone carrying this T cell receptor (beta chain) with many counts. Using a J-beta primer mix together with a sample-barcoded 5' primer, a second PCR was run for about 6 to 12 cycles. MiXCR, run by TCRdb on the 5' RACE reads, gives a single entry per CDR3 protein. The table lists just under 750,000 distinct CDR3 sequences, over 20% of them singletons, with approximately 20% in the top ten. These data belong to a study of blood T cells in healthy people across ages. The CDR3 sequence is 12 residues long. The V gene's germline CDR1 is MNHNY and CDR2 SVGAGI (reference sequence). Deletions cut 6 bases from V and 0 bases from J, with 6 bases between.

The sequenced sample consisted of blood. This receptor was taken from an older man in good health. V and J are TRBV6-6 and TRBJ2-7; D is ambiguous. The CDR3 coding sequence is TGTGCCAGCAGCTTTGACTCCTACGAGCAGTACTTC. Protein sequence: CASSFDSYEQYF.